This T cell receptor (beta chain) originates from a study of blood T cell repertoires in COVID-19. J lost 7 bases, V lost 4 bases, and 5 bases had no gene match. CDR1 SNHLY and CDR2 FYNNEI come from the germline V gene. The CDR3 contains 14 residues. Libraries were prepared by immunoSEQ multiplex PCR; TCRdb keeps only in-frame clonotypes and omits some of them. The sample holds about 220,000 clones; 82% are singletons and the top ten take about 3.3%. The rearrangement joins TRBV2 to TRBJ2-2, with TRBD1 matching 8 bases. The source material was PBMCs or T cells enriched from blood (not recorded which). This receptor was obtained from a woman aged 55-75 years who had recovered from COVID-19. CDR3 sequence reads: CASSARGRSGELFF. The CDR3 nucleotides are TGTGCCAGCAGTGCCAGGGGGCGTAGCGGGGAGCTGTTTTTT. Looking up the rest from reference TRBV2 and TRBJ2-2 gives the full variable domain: EPEVTQTPSHQVTQMGQEVILRCVPISNHLYFYWYRQILGQKVEFLVSFYNNEISEKSEIFDDQFSVERPDGSNFTLKIRSTKLEDSAMYFCASSARGRSGELFFGEGSRLTVL.